This T cell receptor (beta chain) is from a study of cytomegalovirus exposure and HLA in healthy donors. Study details: The roughly 120 validation repertoires, a later analysis reported, used the same platform as the approximately 650 first-cohort repertoires.

Data came from immunoSEQ multiplex PCR; TCRdb stores just in-frame clones and leaves some out. Among more than 120,000 clones, 85% to 90% were seen once, and the ten largest hold less than 9%. General study findings and limits: It was found in a later analysis that first-cohort TCR clusters tended to co-occur in the 100 to 150 validation repertoires. The authors listed approximately 150 TCR beta chains as cytomegalovirus-associated.

Concerning this clone itself: The antigen remains undetermined.

There are 17 residues in the CDR3. The V end was cut by 6 bases, the J end by 2 bases, with 21 bases between. Germline V gives CDR1 LGHNT, CDR2 FRNRAP. The chain couples TRBV12-5 to TRBJ2-3, with TRBD2 as a possible D gene (6 bases). The sequence was collected from a man in his late teens or twenties in good health and CMV-seropositive. The sequenced sample was PBMCs. The CDR3 is CASGYGLGLRFTDTQYF. DNA of the CDR3: TGTGCTAGTGGCTACGGCCTGGGACTGAGGTTCACAGATACGCAGTATTTT.